The subject of this entry is one T cell receptor beta chain. Germline V gene lookup returns CDR1 SQVTM and CDR2 ANQGSEA. The V and J ends lost 3 bases and 4 bases, in that order; junction bases with no gene match: 7. This CDR3 contains 14 residues. Amplification used 60 Vbeta primers and 13 Jbeta primers. Profiling relied on immunoSEQ multiplex PCR, and the TCRdb table lists in-frame clones only, not all of them. There are 85,000 to 100,000 clones in the sample; 84% occur only once, and 5.6% lies in the top ten. These data originate in a study of cytomegalovirus exposure and HLA in healthy donors. The receptor was isolated from a woman between 18 and 29 years old in good health and CMV-seropositive. The sample consisted of PBMCs. The chain couples TRBV29-1 to TRBJ2-3, with TRBD2 identical over 7 bases. CDR3 loop: CSVDRRLAADTQYF. CDR3 in DNA: TGCAGCGTTGACCGAAGACTAGCAGCAGATACGCAGTATTTT.